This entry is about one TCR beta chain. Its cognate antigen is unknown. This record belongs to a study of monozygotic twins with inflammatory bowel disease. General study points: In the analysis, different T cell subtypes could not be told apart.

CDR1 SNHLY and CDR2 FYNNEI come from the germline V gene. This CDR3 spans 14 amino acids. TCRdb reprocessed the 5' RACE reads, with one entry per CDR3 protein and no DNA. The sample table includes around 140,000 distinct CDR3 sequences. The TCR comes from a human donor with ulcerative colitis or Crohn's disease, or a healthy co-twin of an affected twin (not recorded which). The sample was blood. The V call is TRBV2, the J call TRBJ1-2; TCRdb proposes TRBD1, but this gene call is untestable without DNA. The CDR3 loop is CASSEARVVHGYTF.